These T cell receptor beta chains were read from a single sample in a study of spatial heterogeneity in lung cancer. TCRdb re-analysed the 5' RACE reads in MiXCR, keeping a single row per CDR3 protein. This table holds over 85,000 distinct CDR3 sequences, approximately 19% found once. The sample was PBMCs, taken at follow-up. The receptors were sampled from a male donor with early-stage non-small cell lung cancer. Each CDR3 is given with its conserved first and last residue. The D gene is left open where the match is weak. Only part of the rows carry a size: once, few, many, or a class if the clone is expanded.

v_gene: TRBV4-1
j_gene: TRBJ1-5
abundance: few
d_gene: TRBD1
CDR3nt: TGCGCCAGCAGCCAAGGTCCCGGGACAGTGAATCAGCCCCAGCATTTT
CDR3aa: CASSQGPGTVNQPQHF

v_gene: TRBV5-1
j_gene: TRBJ2-7
abundance: -
d_gene: -
CDR3nt: TGCGCCAGCAGGGCGGACGCCACATTAGGGGGCGAGCAGTACTTC
CDR3aa: CASRADATLGGEQYF

v_gene: TRBV24-1
j_gene: TRBJ1-2
abundance: -
d_gene: -
CDR3nt: TGTGCCACCAGTGAGTCAGGTCCAACTAACTATGGCTACACCTTC
CDR3aa: CATSESGPTNYGYTF

v_gene: TRBV12-3/TRBV12-4
j_gene: TRBJ2-1
abundance: few
d_gene: -
CDR3nt: TGTGCCAGCAGTCCCTCAGGGCAGTACAATGAGCAGTTCTTC
CDR3aa: CASSPSGQYNEQFF

v_gene: TRBV3-1
j_gene: TRBJ1-1
abundance: few
d_gene: -
CDR3nt: TGTGCCAGCAGCCAAGTTTCAGGGAGCACTGAAGCTTTCTTT
CDR3aa: CASSQVSGSTEAFF

v_gene: TRBV7-2
j_gene: TRBJ1-5
abundance: once
d_gene: -
CDR3nt: TGTGCCAGCAGCTTAGACAGGGCCCCCTCTCAGCCCCAGCATTTT
CDR3aa: CASSLDRAPSQPQHF

v_gene: TRBV9
j_gene: TRBJ2-3
abundance: -
d_gene: -
CDR3nt: TGTGCCAGCAGCGTAGTTGGGAGCACAGATACGCAGTATTTT
CDR3aa: CASSVVGSTDTQYF

v_gene: TRBV11-2
j_gene: TRBJ2-7
abundance: few
d_gene: TRBD2
CDR3nt: TGTGCCAGCAGCCCGTGGACTAGCGGGAGAAACGAGCAGTACTTC
CDR3aa: CASSPWTSGRNEQYF

v_gene: TRBV12-3/TRBV12-4
j_gene: TRBJ2-3
abundance: -
d_gene: -
CDR3nt: TGTGCCAGCAGCGCTCTGGCCGGAGATACGCAGTATTTT
CDR3aa: CASSALAGDTQYF

v_gene: TRBV29-1
j_gene: TRBJ2-1
abundance: few
d_gene: -
CDR3nt: TGTAGCGTTATTGCGGGGGCCTCCTACAATGAGCAGTTCTTC
CDR3aa: CSVIAGASYNEQFF

v_gene: TRBV29-1
j_gene: TRBJ2-1
abundance: few
d_gene: -
CDR3nt: TGCAGCGTTGCCCATTACAATGAGCAGTTCTTC
CDR3aa: CSVAHYNEQFF

v_gene: TRBV15
j_gene: TRBJ2-5
abundance: -
d_gene: TRBD2
CDR3nt: TGTGCCACCAGCGGGACTAGCTACCCGTCGGGGACCCAGTACTTC
CDR3aa: CATSGTSYPSGTQYF

v_gene: TRBV7-2
j_gene: TRBJ2-3
abundance: -
d_gene: TRBD2
CDR3nt: TGTGCCAGCAGACCTACTAGCGGGGGAAGCACAGATACGCAGTATTTT
CDR3aa: CASRPTSGGSTDTQYF

v_gene: TRBV7-9
j_gene: TRBJ1-2
abundance: -
d_gene: TRBD1
CDR3nt: TGTGCCAGCAGCTCCCTAGGGACAGACGACTATGGCTACACCTTC
CDR3aa: CASSSLGTDDYGYTF

v_gene: TRBV11-1
j_gene: TRBJ2-7
abundance: few
d_gene: TRBD1
CDR3nt: TGTGCCACAAAGACGGGGACAGAGTCCTACGAGCAGTACTTC
CDR3aa: CATKTGTESYEQYF

v_gene: TRBV10-3
j_gene: TRBJ2-7
abundance: -
d_gene: -
CDR3nt: TGTGCCATCAGTCCTGAGAGGGACTTCTACGAGCAGTACTTC
CDR3aa: CAISPERDFYEQYF

v_gene: TRBV24-1
j_gene: TRBJ2-3
abundance: -
d_gene: -
CDR3nt: TGTGCCACCAGTGACCCGGACAGTATCACAGATACGCAGTATTTT
CDR3aa: CATSDPDSITDTQYF

v_gene: TRBV2
j_gene: TRBJ2-1
abundance: many
d_gene: TRBD1
CDR3nt: TGTGCCAGCAGACTACAGGGGGATGAGCAGTTCTTC
CDR3aa: CASRLQGDEQFF

v_gene: TRBV20-1
j_gene: TRBJ2-5
abundance: -
d_gene: -
CDR3nt: TGCAGTGCTAGGGGTAACACTCTGGGTGAGACCCAGTACTTC
CDR3aa: CSARGNTLGETQYF

v_gene: TRBV20-1
j_gene: TRBJ2-3
abundance: few
d_gene: -
CDR3nt: TGCAGTGCTTCAGGTGGATGGGATGGCACAGATACGCAGTATTTT
CDR3aa: CSASGGWDGTDTQYF

v_gene: TRBV3-1
j_gene: TRBJ2-7
abundance: -
d_gene: -
CDR3nt: TGTGCCAGCAGCCAGCAGGGCTCCTACGAGCAGTACTTC
CDR3aa: CASSQQGSYEQYF

v_gene: TRBV11-2
j_gene: TRBJ1-2
abundance: few
d_gene: -
CDR3nt: TGTGCCAGCAGCTTAGATTCGATGGGACGCTATGGCTACACCTTC
CDR3aa: CASSLDSMGRYGYTF

v_gene: TRBV19
j_gene: TRBJ2-7
abundance: few
d_gene: -
CDR3nt: TGTGCCAGTAGTATAGGGGCGGGCAGGCCGACCTACGAGCAGTACTTC
CDR3aa: CASSIGAGRPTYEQYF

v_gene: TRBV10-3
j_gene: TRBJ2-2
abundance: many
d_gene: -
CDR3nt: TGTGCCATCAGTCAACAGGGCACCGGGGAGCTGTTTTTT
CDR3aa: CAISQQGTGELFF

v_gene: TRBV7-9
j_gene: TRBJ2-1
abundance: -
d_gene: -
CDR3nt: TGTGCCAGCAGCTCGGGGGGTACCGGGACAGGAGACAATGAGCAGTTCTTC
CDR3aa: CASSSGGTGTGDNEQFF

v_gene: TRBV25-1
j_gene: TRBJ2-1
abundance: -
d_gene: TRBD2
CDR3nt: TGTGCCAGCAGTGAACTACTAGCGGCTAACAATGAGCAGTTCTTC
CDR3aa: CASSELLAANNEQFF

v_gene: TRBV6-1
j_gene: TRBJ2-3
abundance: few
d_gene: TRBD2
CDR3nt: TGTGCCAGCAGTTCGAGCGGGGCCATGACAGATACGCAGTATTTT
CDR3aa: CASSSSGAMTDTQYF

v_gene: TRBV19
j_gene: TRBJ2-2
abundance: few
d_gene: TRBD2
CDR3nt: TGTGCCAGTAGTATCTTTAGCGGGAGATCCGGGGAGCTGTTTTTT
CDR3aa: CASSIFSGRSGELFF

v_gene: TRBV12-3/TRBV12-4
j_gene: TRBJ1-3
abundance: -
d_gene: -
CDR3nt: TGTGCCAGCAGTCCGCGGACAGCCCAGGCAAACACCATATATTTT
CDR3aa: CASSPRTAQANTIYF

v_gene: TRBV7-2
j_gene: TRBJ2-4
abundance: many
d_gene: -
CDR3nt: TGTGCCAGCAGCTCGCAGGGAGGTCTAGCCAAAAACATTCAGTACTTC
CDR3aa: CASSSQGGLAKNIQYF

v_gene: TRBV29-1
j_gene: TRBJ1-3
abundance: few
d_gene: -
CDR3nt: TGCAGCGTTTTGCGGGGAAACACCATATATTTT
CDR3aa: CSVLRGNTIYF

v_gene: TRBV6-5
j_gene: TRBJ2-5
abundance: few
d_gene: TRBD2
CDR3nt: TGTGCCAGCAGTTACTCCGCCACTAGCGGGAGTGCGAGAGAGACCCAGTACTTC
CDR3aa: CASSYSATSGSARETQYF

v_gene: TRBV20-1
j_gene: TRBJ2-3
abundance: few
d_gene: TRBD2
CDR3nt: TGCAGTGCTAGTTCAGGACTAGCGTTACGGCGCACAGATACGCAGTATTTT
CDR3aa: CSASSGLALRRTDTQYF

v_gene: TRBV5-1
j_gene: TRBJ2-1
abundance: -
d_gene: -
CDR3nt: TGCGCCAGCAGCTTGGGACAGAACACCCCCCCTGAGCAGTTCTTC
CDR3aa: CASSLGQNTPPEQFF

v_gene: TRBV10-2
j_gene: TRBJ2-3
abundance: -
d_gene: -
CDR3nt: TGCGCCAGCAGTGAGACGGATAGATCCGATACGCAGTATTTT
CDR3aa: CASSETDRSDTQYF

v_gene: TRBV7-8
j_gene: TRBJ2-7
abundance: few
d_gene: -
CDR3nt: TGTGCCAGCAGCTTAAGCAGGGGCGAGCAGTACTTC
CDR3aa: CASSLSRGEQYF

v_gene: TRBV2
j_gene: TRBJ2-1
abundance: -
d_gene: -
CDR3nt: TGTGCCAGCAGGCCTCGGACTGTGGGGAATGAGCAGTTCTTC
CDR3aa: CASRPRTVGNEQFF

v_gene: TRBV15
j_gene: TRBJ2-3
abundance: few
d_gene: -
CDR3nt: TGTGCCACCAGCAGAGAGGCACGGGATACGCAGTATTTT
CDR3aa: CATSREARDTQYF

v_gene: TRBV7-2
j_gene: TRBJ1-1
abundance: few
d_gene: -
CDR3nt: TGTGCCAGCAGCTTAGCCCCGACAGTTACTGAAGCTTTCTTT
CDR3aa: CASSLAPTVTEAFF

v_gene: TRBV7-2
j_gene: TRBJ2-3
abundance: few
d_gene: -
CDR3nt: TGTGCCAGCAGCTCGCAGACTGACACAGATACGCAGTATTTT
CDR3aa: CASSSQTDTDTQYF

v_gene: TRBV5-6
j_gene: TRBJ2-3
abundance: -
d_gene: -
CDR3nt: TGTGCCAGCAGCTTGAGGGTGGCAGATACGCAGTATTTT
CDR3aa: CASSLRVADTQYF

v_gene: TRBV7-3
j_gene: TRBJ2-5
abundance: few
d_gene: -
CDR3nt: TGTGCCAGCAGCCAATACGGGACAAACCAAGAGACCCAGTACTTC
CDR3aa: CASSQYGTNQETQYF

v_gene: TRBV27
j_gene: TRBJ2-3
abundance: few
d_gene: -
CDR3nt: TGTGCCAGCAGTCCCCTGGCGACCAGCACAGATACGCAGTATTTT
CDR3aa: CASSPLATSTDTQYF

v_gene: TRBV3-1
j_gene: TRBJ2-7
abundance: many
d_gene: -
CDR3nt: TGTGCCAGCAGCCAAGCCGTTGGAGGGCTGGGGAGTGGCGAGCAGTACTTC
CDR3aa: CASSQAVGGLGSGEQYF

v_gene: TRBV6-5
j_gene: TRBJ2-1
abundance: once
d_gene: TRBD2
CDR3nt: TGTGCCAGCAGTTACGCGGGAGGGCCCACCAATGAGCAGTTCTTC
CDR3aa: CASSYAGGPTNEQFF

v_gene: TRBV11-2
j_gene: TRBJ2-5
abundance: -
d_gene: -
CDR3nt: TGTGCCAGCAGCTTAATGATGAGGGAGACCCAGTACTTC
CDR3aa: CASSLMMRETQYF

v_gene: TRBV6-6
j_gene: TRBJ1-1
abundance: few
d_gene: TRBD1
CDR3nt: TGTGCCAGCAGTTACGGGGACAGAGGTACTGAAGCTTTCTTT
CDR3aa: CASSYGDRGTEAFF

v_gene: TRBV18
j_gene: TRBJ1-4
abundance: -
d_gene: -
CDR3nt: TGTGCCAGCTCACCCAGTGACGGGATTAATGAAAAACTGTTTTTT
CDR3aa: CASSPSDGINEKLFF

v_gene: TRBV6-2/TRBV6-3
j_gene: TRBJ2-7
abundance: few
d_gene: -
CDR3nt: TGTGCCAGCAGAACCTACAACCGGGACACCATTTCCTACGAGCAGTACTTC
CDR3aa: CASRTYNRDTISYEQYF

v_gene: TRBV11-2
j_gene: TRBJ1-1
abundance: -
d_gene: -
CDR3nt: TGTGCCAGCAGCTCCCCGACGTGGGGCATTGAAGCTTTCTTT
CDR3aa: CASSSPTWGIEAFF

v_gene: TRBV2
j_gene: TRBJ2-1
abundance: -
d_gene: TRBD2
CDR3nt: TGTGCCAGCAGTGATCTAACTAGCGGCTCCAATGAGCAGTTCTTC
CDR3aa: CASSDLTSGSNEQFF

v_gene: TRBV6-1
j_gene: TRBJ1-5
abundance: -
d_gene: -
CDR3nt: TGTGCCAGCAGTGCCGGGACTTATAGCAATCAGCCCCAGCATTTT
CDR3aa: CASSAGTYSNQPQHF

v_gene: TRBV10-3
j_gene: TRBJ2-1
abundance: many
d_gene: -
CDR3nt: TGTGCCATCAGTGGGGGCGGGGGCGATGAGCAGTTCTTC
CDR3aa: CAISGGGGDEQFF

v_gene: TRBV30
j_gene: TRBJ1-2
abundance: few
d_gene: -
CDR3nt: TGTGCCTGGAGTGCCGTTCGAGGCTACACCTTC
CDR3aa: CAWSAVRGYTF

v_gene: TRBV7-2
j_gene: TRBJ2-5
abundance: -
d_gene: TRBD1
CDR3nt: TGTGCCAGCAGCTTATTGGGACAGAAAGAGACCCAGTACTTC
CDR3aa: CASSLLGQKETQYF

v_gene: TRBV6-6
j_gene: TRBJ2-1
abundance: -
d_gene: -
CDR3nt: TGTGCCAGCAGGACTGACTGGAGCTCCTACAATGAGCAGTTCTTC
CDR3aa: CASRTDWSSYNEQFF

v_gene: TRBV7-9
j_gene: TRBJ2-4
abundance: -
d_gene: TRBD2
CDR3nt: TGTGCCAGCACCTCACCCCTAGCGGGGGAAAACATTCAGTACTTC
CDR3aa: CASTSPLAGENIQYF